Listed below are T cell receptor beta chains from one sample, sequenced in a study of cytomegalovirus exposure and HLA in healthy donors. The data were produced by immunoSEQ multiplex PCR, yet TCRdb's version contains in-frame clones alone and is incomplete. The sample data list about 34,000 clones. Source material: PBMCs. These receptor sequences come from a woman between 35 and 50 years old in good health and CMV-seropositive. CDR3s include the opening cysteine and the closing phenylalanine or tryptophan. A D gene is named only where the DNA matches it firmly.

J gene: TRBJ1-1
D gene: -
V gene: TRBV4-1
CDR3 protein: CASSQEIGRQAFF
CDR3 DNA: TGCGCCAGCAGCCAAGAAATAGGGAGACAAGCTTTCTTT

J gene: TRBJ2-7
D gene: -
V gene: TRBV5-1
CDR3 protein: CASSLGQGLSYEQYF
CDR3 DNA: TGCGCCAGCAGCTTGGGACAGGGACTTTCCTACGAGCAGTACTTC

J gene: TRBJ2-3
D gene: TRBD2
V gene: TRBV6-1
CDR3 protein: CASISGGITDTQYF
CDR3 DNA: TGTGCCAGCATTAGCGGGGGCATCACAGATACGCAGTATTTT

J gene: TRBJ2-7
D gene: -
V gene: TRBV5-1
CDR3 protein: CASSLPRGQKTYEQYF
CDR3 DNA: TGCGCCAGCAGCCTTCCCCGAGGACAGAAAACCTACGAGCAGTACTTC

J gene: TRBJ2-7
D gene: -
V gene: TRBV9
CDR3 protein: CASSPRGGPYEQYF
CDR3 DNA: TGTGCCAGCTCCCCCCGTGGCGGCCCATACGAGCAGTACTTC

J gene: TRBJ2-1
D gene: -
V gene: TRBV15
CDR3 protein: CATSRDHSSNEQFF
CDR3 DNA: TGTGCCACCAGCAGAGATCACAGTAGCAATGAGCAGTTCTTC

J gene: TRBJ2-3
D gene: TRBD2
V gene: TRBV29-1
CDR3 protein: CSVRLAVSSTDTQYF
CDR3 DNA: TGCAGCGTAAGACTAGCGGTCTCTAGCACAGATACGCAGTATTTT

J gene: TRBJ1-2
D gene: TRBD1
V gene: TRBV4-1
CDR3 protein: CASSQDLKGAIKLYGYTF
CDR3 DNA: TGCGCCAGCAGCCAAGATCTGAAGGGGGCGATTAAGTTATATGGCTACACCTTC

J gene: TRBJ2-7
D gene: TRBD1
V gene: TRBV28
CDR3 protein: CASSSGTGVHEQYF
CDR3 DNA: TGTGCCAGCAGCTCCGGGACAGGGGTCCACGAGCAGTACTTC

J gene: TRBJ2-7
D gene: -
V gene: TRBV5-1
CDR3 protein: CASSPDRISYEQYF
CDR3 DNA: TGCGCCAGCAGCCCCGACAGGATCTCCTACGAGCAGTACTTC

J gene: TRBJ1-1
D gene: -
V gene: TRBV29-1
CDR3 protein: CSAAEARSAFF
CDR3 DNA: TGCAGCGCTGCAGAGGCCCGTTCTGCTTTCTTT

J gene: TRBJ1-2
D gene: -
V gene: TRBV15
CDR3 protein: CANSRDLQDYGYTF
CDR3 DNA: TGTGCCAACAGCAGAGATCTCCAGGATTATGGCTACACCTTC

J gene: TRBJ1-1
D gene: -
V gene: TRBV9
CDR3 protein: CASSVSPRGAEAFF
CDR3 DNA: TGTGCCAGCAGCGTATCCCCTCGGGGTGCTGAAGCTTTCTTT

J gene: TRBJ1-3
D gene: -
V gene: TRBV19
CDR3 protein: CASSIFGREAPGNTIYF
CDR3 DNA: TGTGCCAGTAGTATATTCGGTCGTGAAGCGCCTGGAAACACCATATATTTT

J gene: TRBJ2-5
D gene: -
V gene: TRBV7-2
CDR3 protein: CASSTSHAQYF
CDR3 DNA: TGTGCCAGCAGCACCAGTCACGCCCAGTACTTC

J gene: TRBJ2-7
D gene: TRBD1
V gene: TRBV6-5
CDR3 protein: CASSSPGQGAYEQYF
CDR3 DNA: TGTGCCAGCAGTTCTCCGGGACAGGGGGCTTACGAGCAGTACTTC

J gene: TRBJ2-7
D gene: TRBD2
V gene: TRBV29-1
CDR3 protein: CSALGETSVYEQYF
CDR3 DNA: TGCAGCGCCCTGGGCGAGACTAGCGTCTACGAGCAGTACTTC

J gene: TRBJ2-3
D gene: -
V gene: TRBV18
CDR3 protein: CASSPRTDQNTQYF
CDR3 DNA: TGTGCCAGCTCACCCCGGACAGATCAGAATACGCAGTATTTT

J gene: TRBJ1-6
D gene: -
V gene: TRBV5-1
CDR3 protein: CASREYGNSPLHF
CDR3 DNA: TGCGCCAGCAGGGAGTATGGCAATTCACCCCTCCACTTT

J gene: TRBJ2-1
D gene: -
V gene: TRBV30
CDR3 protein: CAWTGKAASSYNEQFF
CDR3 DNA: TGTGCCTGGACCGGGAAGGCGGCGAGCTCCTACAATGAGCAGTTCTTC

J gene: TRBJ2-3
D gene: TRBD2
V gene: TRBV4-2
CDR3 protein: CASSRSGGAPNTQYF
CDR3 DNA: TGTGCCAGCAGCCGCAGCGGGGGGGCCCCCAATACGCAGTATTTT

J gene: TRBJ2-3
D gene: -
V gene: TRBV19
CDR3 protein: CASSTQGPHTDTQYF
CDR3 DNA: TGTGCCAGTAGTACGCAGGGTCCACACACAGATACGCAGTATTTT

J gene: TRBJ2-5
D gene: -
V gene: TRBV27
CDR3 protein: CASSRGETQYF
CDR3 DNA: TGTGCCTCAAGCCGAGGGGAGACCCAGTACTTC

J gene: TRBJ2-7
D gene: TRBD1
V gene: TRBV19
CDR3 protein: CASSMGQGIIYEQYF
CDR3 DNA: TGTGCCAGTAGTATGGGACAGGGGATTATCTACGAGCAGTACTTC

J gene: TRBJ2-7
D gene: -
V gene: TRBV7-8
CDR3 protein: CASSLGPRGQQYF
CDR3 DNA: TGTGCCAGCAGCTTAGGTCCCCGAGGCCAGCAGTACTTC

J gene: TRBJ2-7
D gene: -
V gene: TRBV19
CDR3 protein: CASSILPGPRSYEQYF
CDR3 DNA: TGTGCCAGTAGTATATTGCCAGGTCCACGTTCCTACGAGCAGTACTTC

J gene: TRBJ2-7
D gene: -
V gene: TRBV7-5
CDR3 protein: CARSLRPREDEQYF
CDR3 DNA: TGTGCCAGAAGCTTAAGACCCAGGGAGGACGAGCAGTACTTC

J gene: TRBJ2-6
D gene: TRBD1
V gene: TRBV5-1
CDR3 protein: CASSLDRDRGSGANVLTF
CDR3 DNA: TGCGCCAGCAGCTTGGACCGGGACAGGGGGTCTGGGGCCAACGTCCTGACTTTC

J gene: TRBJ1-5
D gene: -
V gene: TRBV4-1
CDR3 protein: CASSQDLVGAQPQHF
CDR3 DNA: TGCGCCAGCAGCCAAGATCTCGTGGGGGCTCAGCCCCAGCATTTT

J gene: TRBJ2-7
D gene: -
V gene: TRBV18
CDR3 protein: CASSPSALGRGEQYF
CDR3 DNA: TGTGCCAGCTCACCAAGCGCGCTTGGGAGAGGCGAGCAGTACTTC

J gene: TRBJ1-5
D gene: -
V gene: TRBV4-1
CDR3 protein: CASSLTEGNQPQHF
CDR3 DNA: TGCGCCAGCAGCCTCACAGAAGGCAATCAGCCCCAGCATTTT

J gene: TRBJ2-5
D gene: TRBD1
V gene: TRBV2
CDR3 protein: CASSDMTGWGSMDQYF
CDR3 DNA: TGTGCCAGCAGTGATATGACAGGGTGGGGGTCGATGGACCAGTACTTC

J gene: TRBJ2-3
D gene: TRBD2
V gene: TRBV29-1
CDR3 protein: CSVDAAGGNTDTQYF
CDR3 DNA: TGCAGCGTTGATGCGGCGGGGGGGAACACAGATACGCAGTATTTT

J gene: TRBJ2-7
D gene: TRBD2
V gene: TRBV28
CDR3 protein: CASKDPGLADEQYF
CDR3 DNA: TGTGCCAGCAAAGACCCGGGACTAGCGGACGAGCAGTACTTC

J gene: TRBJ2-7
D gene: TRBD1
V gene: TRBV28
CDR3 protein: CASSSGGDYEQYF
CDR3 DNA: TGTGCCAGCAGTTCAGGGGGCGATTACGAGCAGTACTTC

J gene: TRBJ2-5
D gene: TRBD2
V gene: TRBV19
CDR3 protein: CASSNLAGGPETQYF
CDR3 DNA: TGTGCCAGTAGTAATCTAGCGGGGGGGCCCGAGACCCAGTACTTC

J gene: TRBJ2-1
D gene: -
V gene: TRBV5-6
CDR3 protein: CASSSSRQNSNEQFF
CDR3 DNA: TGTGCCAGCAGCTCCTCCAGACAGAATTCCAATGAGCAGTTCTTC

J gene: TRBJ2-2
D gene: -
V gene: TRBV9
CDR3 protein: CASSMGSAANTGELFF
CDR3 DNA: TGTGCCAGCAGCATGGGTAGCGCTGCGAACACCGGGGAGCTGTTTTTT

J gene: TRBJ2-1
D gene: TRBD1
V gene: TRBV7-9
CDR3 protein: CASSAYRGQDNEQFF
CDR3 DNA: TGTGCCAGCAGCGCCTACAGGGGGCAGGACAATGAGCAGTTCTTC